The present TCR beta chain was sequenced within a study of shared clonotypes between healthy human individuals. Study in general: In total, the donors were two women and three men aged 18 to 49. Each donor contributed plates that comprised three CD4 naive, three CD4 memory, two CD8 naive and one CD8 memory.

A note on this clone: Its specificity is not known.

Some clones are missing from TCRdb's copy, which holds only in-frame ones; the method was immunoSEQ multiplex PCR. The profile shows about 680,000 clones, less than 80% of them singletons. Study-level points and caveats: Larger estimated richness was generally recorded for naive subsets relative to memory subsets. Clonotype sharing across a few donors was observed for about 5.2% of naive CD4 clonotypes.

This CDR3 is built from 13 residues. CDR1 and CDR2 (germline): SGHAT, FQNNGV. V lost 2 bases to trimming and J lost 3 bases, with 6 bases between them. The TCR sequence derives from a woman aged 25 to 45 in good health. What was sequenced was memory CD4+ T cells sorted from blood. Documented subset: CD45RA-negative fraction. J is TRBJ2-3 and V is TRBV11-2; D unresolved. The chain's CDR3 is CASSLSRTDTQYF. The CDR3 DNA reads TGTGCCAGCAGCTTATCCAGGACAGATACGCAGTATTTT.